The rows below give T cell receptor beta chains drawn from one sample of a study of blood T cell repertoires in COVID-19. Sequencing was performed with immunoSEQ multiplex PCR; in TCRdb, only in-frame clones are kept and a portion is missing. The sample yields approximately 260,000 clones, roughly 82% seen once. The specimen was peripheral blood. The receptors stem from a woman aged 80 or over with active or convalescent COVID-19. Each CDR3 is given with its conserved first and last residue. The D gene is left open where the match is weak. Part of the rows lack a size; the others show once, few, many or a class for expanded clones.

v_call	d_call	j_call	clone_size	cdr3_aa	cdr3_nt
TRBV20-1	-	TRBJ2-1	-	CSASSAGLYNEQFF	TGCAGTGCTAGTTCCGCGGGCTTGTACAATGAGCAGTTCTTC
TRBV24-1	TRBD1	TRBJ1-4	once	CATLGQPNEKLFF	TGTGCCACCTTGGGACAGCCTAATGAAAAACTGTTTTTT
TRBV6-1	TRBD1	TRBJ1-6	-	CASSEATGTDNSPLHF	TGTGCCAGCAGTGAAGCGACAGGGACGGATAATTCACCCCTCCACTTT
TRBV18	-	TRBJ1-3	-	CASSPAGGNTIYF	TGTGCCAGCTCACCTGCAGGAGGAAACACCATATATTTT
TRBV5-6	-	TRBJ1-6	-	CASSLAGAATPLHF	TGTGCCAGCAGCTTGGCCGGAGCCGCCACACCCCTCCACTTT
TRBV7-6	TRBD1	TRBJ2-1	-	CASSNGTGRSNEQFF	TGTGCCAGCAGCAACGGGACAGGGAGATCAAACGAGCAGTTCTTC
TRBV27	TRBD1	TRBJ1-2	-	CASSSYPLGGGDGYTF	TGTGCCAGCAGTTCATACCCCCTAGGGGGCGGCGATGGCTACACCTTC
TRBV5-1	TRBD1	TRBJ2-1	-	CASSKQTGPYNEQFF	TGCGCCAGCAGCAAACAGACAGGGCCCTACAATGAGCAGTTCTTC
TRBV14	-	TRBJ2-7	-	CASSQDRGYEQYF	TGTGCCAGCAGCCAGGACAGAGGCTACGAGCAGTACTTC
TRBV28	-	TRBJ1-2	-	CATTGRYGYTF	TGTGCCACCACAGGGCGCTATGGCTACACCTTC
TRBV5-6	-	TRBJ1-4	-	CASSSGPTNNEKLFF	TGTGCCAGCAGCTCAGGTCCGACGAATAATGAAAAACTGTTTTTT
TRBV23-1	TRBD1	TRBJ1-1	-	CASSQSNRGHTEAFF	TGCGCCAGCAGTCAATCGAACAGGGGCCACACTGAAGCTTTCTTT
TRBV19	-	TRBJ1-1	-	CASSIQAGFWRGAFF	TGTGCCAGTAGTATCCAAGCGGGGTTCTGGAGAGGAGCTTTCTTT
TRBV6-1	TRBD1	TRBJ2-6	few	CASSVDRAHGANVLTF	TGTGCCAGCAGTGTAGACAGGGCCCACGGGGCCAACGTCCTGACTTTC
TRBV5-1	TRBD2	TRBJ2-1	-	CASSLTSGSYNEQFF	TGCGCCAGCAGCCTAACTAGCGGGAGCTACAATGAGCAGTTCTTC
TRBV25-1	TRBD1	TRBJ1-3	-	CASSGTRQGNGGNTIYF	TGTGCCAGCAGTGGAACGCGACAGGGTAACGGCGGAAACACCATATATTTT
TRBV19	TRBD2	TRBJ2-3	-	CASSIGGTSVVSTDTQYF	TGTGCCAGTAGTATTGGAGGGACTAGCGTTGTTAGCACAGATACGCAGTATTTT
TRBV30	-	TRBJ2-6	-	CAWSGGIRGYGANVLTF	TGTGCCTGGAGTGGGGGAATACGGGGTTATGGGGCCAACGTCCTGACTTTC
TRBV3-1/TRBV3-2	TRBD2	TRBJ2-1	-	CASSQATAGPWGEQFF	TGTGCCAGCAGCCAAGCCACAGCGGGGCCCTGGGGTGAGCAGTTCTTC
TRBV12-5	-	TRBJ1-2	few	CASGTGPNYGYTF	TGTGCTAGTGGAACAGGACCTAACTATGGCTACACCTTC
TRBV28	-	TRBJ1-1	-	CAGGGQETEAFF	TGTGCCGGGGGGGGGCAAGAAACTGAAGCTTTCTTT
TRBV7-2	-	TRBJ2-1	-	CASSFQGRVREQFF	TGTGCCAGCAGCTTCCAGGGGCGGGTCCGTGAGCAGTTCTTC
TRBV3-1/TRBV3-2	-	TRBJ1-6	few	CASSQDFGGPEPLHF	TGTGCCAGCAGCCAAGATTTCGGGGGACCGGAACCCCTCCACTTT
TRBV6-5	-	TRBJ1-3	-	CASTRLSGNTIYF	TGTGCCAGCACCCGTCTCTCTGGAAACACCATATATTTT
TRBV11-2	-	TRBJ1-1	-	CASSMGPGSEAFF	TGTGCCAGCAGCATGGGGCCCGGGTCTGAAGCTTTCTTT
TRBV6-5	-	TRBJ1-4	-	CASSHGEKLFF	TGTGCCAGCAGTCACGGGGAAAAACTGTTTTTT
TRBV7-2	-	TRBJ1-5	-	CASTPITVNQPQHF	TGTGCCAGCACCCCGATAACAGTCAATCAGCCCCAGCATTTT
TRBV9	TRBD2	TRBJ2-7	-	CASSVDLAGSEQYF	TGTGCCAGCAGCGTAGACCTAGCGGGGAGCGAGCAGTACTTC
TRBV6-5	TRBD1	TRBJ1-4	-	CATRRQGAREKLFF	TGTGCCACCCGGAGACAGGGGGCGCGAGAAAAACTGTTTTTT
TRBV2	TRBD1	TRBJ1-1	few	CASSEDRANTEAFF	TGTGCCAGCAGTGAGGACAGGGCGAACACTGAAGCTTTCTTT
TRBV27	-	TRBJ2-7	-	CASSLAAASSYEQYF	TGTGCCAGCAGTTTAGCAGCGGCGAGCTCCTACGAGCAGTACTTC
TRBV28	-	TRBJ1-2	-	CASSLLPGGVLSGYTF	TGTGCCAGCAGTTTACTCCCGGGGGGGGTTCTGTCTGGCTACACCTTC
TRBV9	TRBD2	TRBJ2-1	-	CASRPTSGGNNEQFF	TGTGCCAGCAGACCGACTAGCGGGGGGAACAATGAGCAGTTCTTC
TRBV7-9	-	TRBJ1-2	-	CASSQDTGYGYTF	TGTGCCAGCAGCCAGGATACAGGATATGGCTACACCTTC
TRBV5-4	-	TRBJ1-2	once	CASSLAGGRDGYTF	TGTGCCAGCAGCTTGGCCGGGGGGAGAGATGGCTACACCTTC
TRBV3-1/TRBV3-2	-	TRBJ2-7	-	CASSPPRTGWREQYF	TGTGCCAGCAGCCCCCCGCGGACGGGGTGGAGGGAGCAGTACTTC
TRBV12-3/TRBV12-4	-	TRBJ1-2	-	CASSLVDSHGYTF	TGTGCCAGCAGCCTCGTCGACAGTCATGGCTACACCTTC
TRBV29-1	TRBD1	TRBJ2-7	-	CSVEEAGTGSNEQYF	TGCAGCGTTGAAGAAGCCGGGACAGGGTCAAACGAGCAGTACTTC
TRBV3-1/TRBV3-2	-	TRBJ2-2	-	CASSPWTEDTGELFF	TGTGCCAGCAGCCCCTGGACTGAGGACACCGGGGAGCTGTTTTTT
TRBV4-1	-	TRBJ1-5	-	CASSQASVNGYQPQHF	TGCGCCAGCAGCCAAGCCTCGGTTAATGGTTATCAGCCCCAGCATTTT
TRBV5-1	TRBD1	TRBJ2-6	-	CASSLLGQDSGANVLTF	TGCGCCAGCAGCTTGCTGGGACAGGACTCTGGGGCCAACGTCCTGACTTTC
TRBV10-2	-	TRBJ1-4	-	CASSDTGKGFSTNEKLFF	TGCGCCAGCAGTGACACAGGGAAGGGGTTCTCTACTAATGAAAAACTGTTTTTT
TRBV18	TRBD1	TRBJ2-7	-	CASSPKTGGSNEQYF	TGTGCCAGCTCACCAAAAACAGGGGGCTCAAACGAGCAGTACTTC
TRBV24-1	-	TRBJ2-2	once	CATSDSRGYRGDTGELFF	TGTGCCACCAGTGATTCGCGGGGTTACAGGGGTGACACCGGGGAGCTGTTTTTT
TRBV4-1	TRBD1	TRBJ2-5	-	CASSQVPTGGGETQYF	TGCGCCAGCAGCCAAGTCCCGACAGGGGGCGGTGAGACCCAGTACTTC
TRBV6-6	-	TRBJ2-1	-	CASSRQARTISSYNEQFF	TGTGCCAGCAGCCGACAGGCTAGGACTATCAGCTCCTACAATGAGCAGTTCTTC
TRBV3-1/TRBV3-2	TRBD2	TRBJ2-7	-	CASSRGTSGIYEQYF	TGTGCCAGCAGCCGAGGGACTAGCGGGATCTACGAGCAGTACTTC
TRBV5-4	TRBD2	TRBJ2-1	once	CASSISGSYNEQFF	TGTGCCAGCAGCATTAGCGGGAGCTACAATGAGCAGTTCTTC
TRBV2	TRBD1	TRBJ1-6	-	CASKPGQAIDYSPLHF	TGTGCCAGCAAACCCGGACAGGCGATCGATTATTCACCCCTCCACTTT
TRBV19	TRBD1	TRBJ1-5	-	CASTLGQGVRQPQHF	TGTGCCAGTACCTTGGGACAGGGGGTGCGTCAGCCCCAGCATTTT
TRBV5-1	TRBD1	TRBJ1-6	-	CASSLAGQGNGFLHF	TGCGCCAGCAGCTTGGCGGGACAGGGGAACGGATTCCTCCACTTT
TRBV11-2	-	TRBJ2-7	-	CASSLARFSYEQYF	TGTGCCAGCAGCTTAGCTCGGTTCTCCTACGAGCAGTACTTC
TRBV19	-	TRBJ2-5	-	CASRSLRDQETQYF	TGTGCCAGTAGATCTTTGCGGGACCAAGAGACCCAGTACTTC
TRBV5-5	-	TRBJ2-5	-	CASSLPAARETQYF	TGTGCCAGCAGCTTGCCCGCGGCCAGAGAGACCCAGTACTTC
TRBV29-1	TRBD1	TRBJ2-2	-	CSVRPGTGNTGELFF	TGCAGCGTCCGACCTGGGACAGGGAACACCGGGGAGCTGTTTTTT